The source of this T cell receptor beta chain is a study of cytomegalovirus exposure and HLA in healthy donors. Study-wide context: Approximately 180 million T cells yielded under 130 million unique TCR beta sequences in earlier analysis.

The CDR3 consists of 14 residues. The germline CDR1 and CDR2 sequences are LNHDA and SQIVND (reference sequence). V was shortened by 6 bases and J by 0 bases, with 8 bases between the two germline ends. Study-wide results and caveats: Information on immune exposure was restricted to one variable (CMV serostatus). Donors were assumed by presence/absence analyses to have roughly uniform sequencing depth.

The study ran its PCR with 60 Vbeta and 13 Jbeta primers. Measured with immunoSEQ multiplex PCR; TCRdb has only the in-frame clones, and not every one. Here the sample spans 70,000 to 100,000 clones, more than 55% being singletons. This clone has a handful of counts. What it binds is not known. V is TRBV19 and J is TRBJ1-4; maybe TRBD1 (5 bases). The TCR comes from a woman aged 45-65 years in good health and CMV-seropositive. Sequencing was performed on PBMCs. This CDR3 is CASRSGATNEKLFF. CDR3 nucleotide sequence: TGTGCCAGTAGATCGGGGGCAACTAATGAAAAACTGTTTTTT.